This entry features one T cell receptor beta chain sequence. Its specificity is not known. The source of the sample is a study of shared clonotypes between healthy human individuals. Study conclusions and caveats: A reduction in generation probabilities was seen for non-shared clonotypes relative to those shared by all four donors. For naive CD4 cells, roughly 5.5% of clonotypes were shared across a handful of donors.

Measured with immunoSEQ multiplex PCR; TCRdb has only the in-frame clones, and not every one. The repertoire holds 950,000 to 1,100,000 clones, with roughly 74% as singletons. Trimming took off 0 bases at V and 0 bases at J, with 10 bases between the two ends. There are 16 residues in the CDR3. The V gene's germline CDR1 is MNHNS and CDR2 SASEGT. The origin of this receptor is a man younger than 35 in good health. Some clones in this sample may be carry-over from other donors' samples. The sequencing sample was made of memory CD4+ T cells from PBMCs. Subset of the sample: CD45RA-negative fraction. This sequence joins TRBV6-1 and TRBJ2-3, with no clear D. The CDR3 protein is CASSEALLISTDTQYF. In DNA form, the CDR3 reads TGTGCCAGCAGTGAAGCGCTTCTAATCAGCACAGATACGCAGTATTTT.